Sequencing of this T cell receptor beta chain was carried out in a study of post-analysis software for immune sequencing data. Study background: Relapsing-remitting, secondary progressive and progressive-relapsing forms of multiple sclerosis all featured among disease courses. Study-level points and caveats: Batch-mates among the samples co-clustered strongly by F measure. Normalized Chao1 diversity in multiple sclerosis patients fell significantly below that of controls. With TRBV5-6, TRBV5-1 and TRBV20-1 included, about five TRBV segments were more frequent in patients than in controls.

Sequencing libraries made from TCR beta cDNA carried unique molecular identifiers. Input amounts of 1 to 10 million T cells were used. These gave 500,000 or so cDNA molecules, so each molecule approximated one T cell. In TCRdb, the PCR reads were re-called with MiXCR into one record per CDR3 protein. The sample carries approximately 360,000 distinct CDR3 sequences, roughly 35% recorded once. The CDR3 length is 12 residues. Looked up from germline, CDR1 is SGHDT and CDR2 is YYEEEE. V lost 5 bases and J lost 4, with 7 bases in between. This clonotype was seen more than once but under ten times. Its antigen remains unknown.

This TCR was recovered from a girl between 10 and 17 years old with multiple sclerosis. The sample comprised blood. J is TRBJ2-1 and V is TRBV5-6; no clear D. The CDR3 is CASRLGYNEQFF. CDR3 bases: TGTGCCAGCAGACTGGGGTACAATGAGCAGTTCTTC.